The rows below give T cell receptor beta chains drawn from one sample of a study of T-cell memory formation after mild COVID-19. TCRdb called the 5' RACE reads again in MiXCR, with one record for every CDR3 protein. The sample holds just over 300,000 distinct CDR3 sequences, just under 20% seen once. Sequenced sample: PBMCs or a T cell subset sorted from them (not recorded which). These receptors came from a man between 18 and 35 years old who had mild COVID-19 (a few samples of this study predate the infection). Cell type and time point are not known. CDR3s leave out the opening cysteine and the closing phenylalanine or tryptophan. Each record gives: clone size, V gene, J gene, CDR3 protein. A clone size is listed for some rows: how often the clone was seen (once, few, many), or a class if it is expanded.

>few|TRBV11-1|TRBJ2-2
ASSLELARPTGELF
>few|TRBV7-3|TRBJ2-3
ASSLMTGLSDTQY
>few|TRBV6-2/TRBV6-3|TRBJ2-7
ASSSSGYYEQY
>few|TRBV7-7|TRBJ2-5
ASSSSTVGETQY
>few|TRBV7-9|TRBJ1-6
ASRFTGTGGNSPLH
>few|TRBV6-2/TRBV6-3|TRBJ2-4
ASSYSPGTKTY
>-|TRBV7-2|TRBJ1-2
ASFRGTYGYT
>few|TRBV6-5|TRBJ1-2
AIGTSVDYGYT
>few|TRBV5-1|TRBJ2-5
ASSLQDRETQY
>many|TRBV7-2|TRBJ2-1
ASSTVGDPTMNEQF
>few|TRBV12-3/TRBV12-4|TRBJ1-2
ASSLALKINYGYT
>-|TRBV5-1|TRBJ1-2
ASSLRGRDDGYT
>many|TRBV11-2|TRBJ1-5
ASSLGVGGSNQPQH
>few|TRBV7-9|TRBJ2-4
ASRGADIQY
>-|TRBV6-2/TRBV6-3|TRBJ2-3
ASTAGRDTQY
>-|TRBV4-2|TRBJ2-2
ASSQIDRPGELF
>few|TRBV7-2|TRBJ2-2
ASTRLAGSTGELF
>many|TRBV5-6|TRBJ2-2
ASSLEGAVTGELF
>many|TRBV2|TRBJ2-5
ASGQGQTSEETQY
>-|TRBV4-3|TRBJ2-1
ASSQDSRGGPGEQF
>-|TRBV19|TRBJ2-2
ASSIFSGELF
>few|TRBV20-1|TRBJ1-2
SASGTEISNYGYT
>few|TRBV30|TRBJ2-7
ACKVLDRFGDEQY
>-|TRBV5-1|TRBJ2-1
ASSIEGGGVTYNEQF
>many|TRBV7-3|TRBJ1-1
ASSPRGPTEAF
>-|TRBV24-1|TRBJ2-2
ATSDLQGADTGELF
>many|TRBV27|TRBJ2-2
ASSLSNGGELF
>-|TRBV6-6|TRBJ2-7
ASSYSPETNYEQY
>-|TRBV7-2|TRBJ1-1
ASSMKQGMEAF
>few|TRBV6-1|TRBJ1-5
ASTPGSSYSNQPQH
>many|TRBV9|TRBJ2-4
ASSAGVLAKNIQY
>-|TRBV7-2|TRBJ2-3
ASSRQTSGVVDTQY
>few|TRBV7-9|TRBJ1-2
ASSPDGNYGYT
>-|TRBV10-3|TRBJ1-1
ATTSGQFTEAF
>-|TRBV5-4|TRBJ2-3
ASSWGLAIDTQY
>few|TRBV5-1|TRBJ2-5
ASSRAGTSLQETQY
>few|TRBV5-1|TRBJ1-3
ASSGGTSGNTIY
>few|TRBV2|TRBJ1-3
ASKSDSGNTIY
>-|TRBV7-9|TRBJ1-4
ASSPGTGANEKLF
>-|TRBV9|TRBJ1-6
ASSVDGKNSPLH
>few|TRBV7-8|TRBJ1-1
ASSSRVVTPV
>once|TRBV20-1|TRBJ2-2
SARDVWTSGGTGELF
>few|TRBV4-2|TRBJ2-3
ASSLGTAEDTQY
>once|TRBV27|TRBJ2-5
ASSITRGLSETQY
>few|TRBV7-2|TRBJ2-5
ASSFKTGVETQY
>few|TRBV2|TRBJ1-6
ASSATRDRGNSPLH
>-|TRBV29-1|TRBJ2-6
SARGNGANVLT
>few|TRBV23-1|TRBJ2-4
ASIPGRNLAKNIQY
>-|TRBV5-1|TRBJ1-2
ASSLGTGLYGYT
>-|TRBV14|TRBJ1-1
ASSQGPVDRYYTEAF
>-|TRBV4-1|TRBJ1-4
ASSQEGGLGGEKLF
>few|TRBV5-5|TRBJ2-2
ASSPSWGQGTGELF
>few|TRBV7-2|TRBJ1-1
ASSSLTGNTEAF
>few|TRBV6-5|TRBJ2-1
ASHRRDRDNEQF
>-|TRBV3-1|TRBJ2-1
ASSLRPFDSGRILSSYNEQF